This TCR beta chain was captured by sequencing in a study of cytomegalovirus exposure and HLA in healthy donors. The study, taken as a whole, reports: The majority of TCR sequences were rare, yet some public TCRs appeared in many donors. Indistinguishable V segments, including TRBV6-2 and TRBV6-3, were excluded. With high specificity and sensitivity, the classifier reportedly diagnosed cytomegalovirus status.

This CDR3 comprises 17 residues. Germline CDR1 is SGHNT and CDR2 is YENEEA. Losses at the gene ends were 3 bases for V and 4 bases for J; bases not matched to a gene: 11. A note on this clone: The antigen is undetermined.

13 Jbeta primers and 60 Vbeta primers were used for the PCR. Per the authors' pipeline: Later, 75 million to 100 million unique TCR beta chains were counted in an analysis, and roughly 10 million of them were shared. Measured with immunoSEQ multiplex PCR; TCRdb has only the in-frame clones, and not every one. V and J calls and clone size are those listed in that table; D and trimming were worked out from the DNA. The sample lists roughly 100,000 clones, more than 65% occurring once. Input material: PBMCs. This chain connects TRBV11-3 to TRBJ2-5; TRBD1 matches at 10 bases. This clonotype originated in a man aged 35 to 55 in good health and CMV-seropositive. The CDR3, as DNA: TGTGCCAGCAGCTTGGGACAGGGGAGTTTCGTACCAGAGACCCAGTACTTC. Translating it yields CASSLGQGSFVPETQYF.